The rows below give T cell receptor beta chains drawn from one sample of a study of CD8+CD57+ T cells in acquired aplastic anemia. TCRdb itself ran the reads through MiXCR, one entry per CDR3 protein. The sample consists of 200,000 to 250,000 distinct CDR3 sequences, roughly 57% of them appearing once. Sequencing used sorted CD4+, CD8+, or CD8+CD57+ T cells (not recorded which) from PBMCs. The receptors were gathered from a human donor in good health. CDR3s include the opening cysteine and the closing phenylalanine or tryptophan. D genes are given only for firm matches. Size tells how often a clone was seen (once, few, many) or the class of an expanded clone, and some rows leave it out.

clone_size,v_call,j_call,cdr3_length,d_call,cdr3_aa,cdr3_nt
many,TRBV7-9,TRBJ2-7,15,TRBD2,CASSARTSGKYEQYF,TGTGCCAGCAGCGCCCGGACTAGCGGGAAATACGAGCAGTACTTC
-,TRBV19,TRBJ2-5,14,TRBD1,CASSTPGGLETQYF,TGTGCCAGTAGTACTCCAGGGGGCTTGGAGACCCAGTACTTC
-,TRBV29-1,TRBJ2-7,11,-,CSVQGVYEQYF,TGCAGCGTCCAGGGAGTCTACGAGCAGTACTTC
many,TRBV6-2/TRBV6-3,TRBJ2-1,10,-,CATLAAEQFF,TGTGCCACCTTAGCGGCTGAGCAGTTCTTC
-,TRBV7-9,TRBJ2-1,13,-,CASSQPNYNEQFF,TGTGCCAGCAGCCAGCCGAACTACAATGAGCAGTTCTTC
few,TRBV2,TRBJ2-5,13,TRBD1,CATVTGVLETQYF,TGTGCCACCGTGACAGGGGTATTGGAGACCCAGTACTTC
-,TRBV7-8,TRBJ1-5,17,-,CASSLTGTVGTSQPQHF,TGTGCCAGCAGCTTAACGGGAACGGTAGGCACCTCTCAGCCCCAGCATTTT
-,TRBV9,TRBJ1-1,14,-,CASSVGSRLSEAFF,TGTGCCAGCAGCGTAGGGTCACGGCTGAGTGAAGCTTTCTTT
many,TRBV10-3,TRBJ2-7,15,TRBD1,CAISELGQGSFEQYF,TGTGCCATCAGTGAGTTGGGACAGGGATCGTTCGAGCAGTACTTC
many,TRBV5-1,TRBJ2-7,12,-,CASSLLGYEQYF,TGCGCCAGCAGCTTGCTGGGCTACGAGCAGTACTTC
many,TRBV5-8,TRBJ1-2,13,TRBD1,CASSYGTEDGYTF,TGTGCCAGCAGCTACGGGACAGAGGATGGCTACACCTTC
-,TRBV7-9,TRBJ2-7,14,TRBD1,CASSPNQGAGEQYF,TGTGCCAGCAGCCCCAACCAGGGGGCCGGGGAGCAGTACTTC
-,TRBV20-1,TRBJ2-1,13,-,CSANTDPYSEQFF,TGCAGTGCTAACACGGACCCTTACAGTGAGCAGTTCTTC
-,TRBV3-1,TRBJ2-7,15,TRBD1,CASRASGGSFYEQYF,TGTGCCAGCAGGGCATCAGGGGGAAGCTTCTACGAGCAGTACTTC
-,TRBV20-1,TRBJ1-6,16,TRBD1,CSARAGGPSYNSPLHF,TGCAGTGCTAGGGCAGGGGGCCCCTCCTATAATTCACCCCTCCACTTT
-,TRBV13,TRBJ1-6,13,-,CASSTRGGSPLHF,TGTGCCAGCAGTACCCGAGGAGGGTCACCCCTCCACTTT
-,TRBV7-8,TRBJ1-2,13,TRBD1,CASSPQGARGYTF,TGTGCCAGCAGTCCACAGGGGGCGCGTGGCTACACCTTC
many,TRBV6-5,TRBJ2-7,15,TRBD1,CASRSWDRASHEQYF,TGTGCCAGCAGGTCTTGGGACAGGGCTTCCCACGAGCAGTACTTC
-,TRBV7-2,TRBJ2-1,13,TRBD2,CASSRTSYNEQFF,TGTGCCAGCAGCCGGACTAGCTACAATGAGCAGTTCTTC
-,TRBV20-1,TRBJ2-7,12,TRBD2,CSATAGPYEQYF,TGCAGTGCAACAGCGGGACCCTACGAGCAGTACTTC
-,TRBV2,TRBJ2-3,15,TRBD2,CANNLGLAVTDTQYF,TGTGCCAATAACCTCGGGCTAGCGGTCACAGATACGCAGTATTTT
-,TRBV10-3,TRBJ2-2,16,-,CAISQYRDANTGELFF,TGTGCCATCAGTCAGTACAGGGACGCGAACACCGGGGAGCTGTTTTTT
-,TRBV7-9,TRBJ2-4,15,-,CASSLAKGKSNIQYF,TGTGCCAGCAGCTTAGCAAAAGGGAAGTCAAACATTCAGTACTTC